This entry is about one T cell receptor (beta chain). The data were taken from a study of blood T cell repertoires in COVID-19. About the study: Acute and convalescent COVID-19 specimens originated in the United States, Italy and Spain.

This table comes from immunoSEQ multiplex PCR, and its TCRdb copy is limited to in-frame clones, with some not included. The top ten clones hold roughly 2.6% of a sample with 130,000 to 150,000 clones, about 88% of them seen once. Germline CDR1 reads SQVTM; CDR2 reads ANQGSEA. J was trimmed by 4 bases and V by 4 bases; bases with no gene match: 3. The CDR3 is made up of 13 amino acids. The receptor was derived from a human donor with acute or convalescent COVID-19. The donor label of this sample is uncertain. This chain joins TRBV29-1 and TRBJ1-3; 8 bases line up with TRBD1. What was sequenced was peripheral blood. Here the CDR3 DNA reads TGCAGCGTTGTGACAGGGGCGGGAAACACCATATATTTT. Its translation is CSVVTGAGNTIYF.